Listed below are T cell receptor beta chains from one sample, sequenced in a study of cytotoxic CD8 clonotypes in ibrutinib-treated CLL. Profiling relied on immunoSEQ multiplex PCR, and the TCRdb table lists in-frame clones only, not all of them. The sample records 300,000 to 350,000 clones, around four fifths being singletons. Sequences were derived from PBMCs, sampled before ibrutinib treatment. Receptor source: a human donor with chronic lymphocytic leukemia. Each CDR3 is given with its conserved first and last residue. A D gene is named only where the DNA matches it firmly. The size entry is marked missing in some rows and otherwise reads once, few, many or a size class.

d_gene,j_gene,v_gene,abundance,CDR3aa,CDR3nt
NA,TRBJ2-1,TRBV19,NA,CASSPGTLSSYNEQFF,TGTGCCAGTAGTCCTGGGACTTTGAGCTCCTACAATGAGCAGTTCTTC
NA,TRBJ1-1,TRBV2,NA,CASGEDFLPEAFF,TGTGCCAGCGGAGAGGACTTTCTCCCTGAAGCTTTCTTT
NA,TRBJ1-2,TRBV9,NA,CASSVDWGSNYGYTF,TGTGCCAGCAGCGTAGACTGGGGATCTAACTATGGCTACACCTTC
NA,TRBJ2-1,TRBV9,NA,CASSPGGGWSSYNEQFF,TGTGCCAGCAGCCCCGGGGGCGGGTGGAGCTCCTACAATGAGCAGTTCTTC
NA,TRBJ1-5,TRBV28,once,CASSFSQRNSNQPQHF,TGTGCCAGCAGTTTTTCCCAGCGCAATAGCAATCAGCCCCAGCATTTT
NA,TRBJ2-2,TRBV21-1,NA,CASSKGGVNTGELFF,TGTGCCAGCAGCAAAGGCGGGGTGAACACCGGGGAGCTGTTTTTT
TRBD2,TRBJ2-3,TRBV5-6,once,CASSLKRGADTQYF,TGTGCCAGCAGCTTGAAGCGGGGCGCAGATACGCAGTATTTT
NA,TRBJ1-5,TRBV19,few,CASTFRGQINQPQHF,TGTGCCAGTACTTTCCGGGGACAAATCAATCAGCCCCAGCATTTT
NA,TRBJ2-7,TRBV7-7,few,CASSLVWDGYYEQYF,TGTGCTAGCAGCTTAGTTTGGGACGGATACTACGAGCAGTACTTC
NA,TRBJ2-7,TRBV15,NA,CATSRGQSTYEQYF,TGTGCCACCAGCAGAGGCCAGTCCACCTACGAGCAGTACTTC
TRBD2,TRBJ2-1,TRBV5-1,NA,CASSNGLAGSENEQFF,TGCGCCAGCAGCAACGGACTAGCGGGGTCGGAAAATGAGCAGTTCTTC
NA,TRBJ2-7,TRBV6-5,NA,CASSSGTPYEQYF,TGTGCCAGCAGTTCCGGGACGCCCTACGAGCAGTACTTC
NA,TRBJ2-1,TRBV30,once,CAWGPNNEQFF,TGTGCCTGGGGGCCAAACAATGAGCAGTTCTTC
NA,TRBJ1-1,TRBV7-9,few,CASIPTVPNTEAFF,TGTGCCAGCATCCCCACGGTACCGAACACTGAAGCTTTCTTT
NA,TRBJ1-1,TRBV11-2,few,CASSLGSNTEAFF,TGTGCCAGCAGCTTAGGTTCGAACACTGAAGCTTTCTTT
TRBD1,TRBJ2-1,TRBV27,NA,CASNRGPYNEQFF,TGTGCCAGCAATAGGGGGCCTTACAATGAGCAGTTCTTC
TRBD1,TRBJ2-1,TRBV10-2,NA,CASTRDRKSYNEQFF,TGCGCCAGCACCAGGGACAGGAAATCCTACAATGAGCAGTTCTTC
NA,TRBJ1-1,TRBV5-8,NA,CASSFPGLSFF,TGTGCCAGCAGCTTCCCGGGACTATCTTTCTTT